This note documents a single T cell receptor beta chain sequence. Per the authors' pipeline: Nucleated cell number was recorded as an estimate derived from reference gene primer amplification. Sequenced by immunoSEQ multiplex PCR; TCRdb stores in-frame clones only, minus some. Clone size and V and J calls were adopted from that table, with D and trimming inferred from the DNA. Counted here are 240,000 or so clones, around 86% occurring once; the ten biggest clones make up more than 6.5%. This entry is derived from a study of blood T cell repertoires in COVID-19. The V gene's germline CDR1 is LGHNA and CDR2 YSLEER. The CDR3 spans 17 residues. V gave up 7 bases and J gave up 2 bases, with 23 bases separating them.

The receptor's source is a woman in her 70s with active or convalescent COVID-19. The specimen sequenced was peripheral blood. The V call is TRBV4-3, the J call TRBJ1-2; weak D call: TRBD1 (5 bases). DNA for the CDR3: TGCGCCAGCAACTCTATTGGGGCCAGCGTTCTGAACTATGGCTACACCTTC. Amino acids: CASNSIGASVLNYGYTF.